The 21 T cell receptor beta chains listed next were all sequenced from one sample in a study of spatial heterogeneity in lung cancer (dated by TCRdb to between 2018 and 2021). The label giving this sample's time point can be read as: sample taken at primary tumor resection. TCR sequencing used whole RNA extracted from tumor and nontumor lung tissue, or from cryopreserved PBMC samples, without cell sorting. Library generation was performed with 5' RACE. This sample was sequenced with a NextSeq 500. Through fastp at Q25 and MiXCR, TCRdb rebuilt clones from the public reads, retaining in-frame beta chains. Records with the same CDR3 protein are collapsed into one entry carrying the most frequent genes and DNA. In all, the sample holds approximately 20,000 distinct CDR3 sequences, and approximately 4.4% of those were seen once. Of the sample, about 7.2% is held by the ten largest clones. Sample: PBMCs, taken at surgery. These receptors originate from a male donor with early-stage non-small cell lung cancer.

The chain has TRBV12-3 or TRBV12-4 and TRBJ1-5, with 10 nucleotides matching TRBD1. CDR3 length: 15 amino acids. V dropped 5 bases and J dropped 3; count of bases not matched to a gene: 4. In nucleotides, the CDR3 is TGTGCCAGCAGTCTGGACAGGGGGGTCAATCAGCCCCAGCATTTT. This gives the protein CASSLDRGVNQPQHF.

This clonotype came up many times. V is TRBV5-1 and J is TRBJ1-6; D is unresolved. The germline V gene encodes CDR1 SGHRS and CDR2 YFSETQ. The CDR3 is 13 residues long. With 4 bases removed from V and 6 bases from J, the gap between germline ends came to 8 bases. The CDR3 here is CASSPNGNSPLHF. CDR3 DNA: TGCGCCAGCAGCCCCAACGGTAATTCACCCCTCCACTTT.

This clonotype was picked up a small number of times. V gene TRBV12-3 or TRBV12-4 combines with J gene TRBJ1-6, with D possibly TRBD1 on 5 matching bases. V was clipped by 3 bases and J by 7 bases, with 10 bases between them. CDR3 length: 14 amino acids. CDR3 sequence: CASSFSGGNSPLHF. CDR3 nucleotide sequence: TGTGCCAGCAGTTTTTCGGGGGGGAATTCACCCCTCCACTTT.

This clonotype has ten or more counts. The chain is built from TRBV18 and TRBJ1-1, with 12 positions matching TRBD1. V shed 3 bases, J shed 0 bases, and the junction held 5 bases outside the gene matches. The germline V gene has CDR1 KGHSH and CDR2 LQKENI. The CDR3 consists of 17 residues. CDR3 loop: CASSPRGQGAMNTEAFF. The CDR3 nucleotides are TGTGCCAGCTCACCGAGGGGACAGGGGGCCATGAACACTGAAGCTTTCTTT. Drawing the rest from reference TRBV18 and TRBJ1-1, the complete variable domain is NAGVMQNPRHLVRRRGQEARLRCSPMKGHSHVYWYRQLPEEGLKFMVYLQKENIIDESGMPKERFSAEFPKEGPSILRIQQVVRGDSAAYFCASSPRGQGAMNTEAFFGQGTRLTVV.

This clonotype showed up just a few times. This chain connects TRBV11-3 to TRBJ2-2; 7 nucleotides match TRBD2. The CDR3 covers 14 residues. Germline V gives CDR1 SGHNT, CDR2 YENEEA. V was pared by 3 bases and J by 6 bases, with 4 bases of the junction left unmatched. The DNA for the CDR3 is TGTGCCAGCAGCTTGACTAGCTTGGCCGGGGAGCTGTTTTTT. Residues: CASSLTSLAGELFF.

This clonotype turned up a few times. CDR3 DNA: TGTGCCAGCTCACCACCTTCTCGGGAGCTGTTTTTT. Protein product: CASSPPSRELFF. The chain links TRBV18 to TRBJ2-2, with D hard to call. Trimming left V 0 bases short and J 9 bases short, with 5 bases between. The germline CDR1 and CDR2 sequences are KGHSH and LQKENI. There are 12 residues in the CDR3.

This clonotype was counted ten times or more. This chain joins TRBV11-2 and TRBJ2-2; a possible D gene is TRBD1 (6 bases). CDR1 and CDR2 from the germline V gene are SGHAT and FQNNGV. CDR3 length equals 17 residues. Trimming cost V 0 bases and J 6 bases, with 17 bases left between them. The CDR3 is CASSLETYLWTAGELFF. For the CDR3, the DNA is TGTGCCAGCAGCTTAGAAACGTACCTTTGGACAGCCGGGGAGCTGTTTTTT. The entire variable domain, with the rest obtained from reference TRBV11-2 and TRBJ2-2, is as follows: EAGVAQSPRYKIIEKRQSVAFWCNPISGHATLYWYQQILGQGPKLLIQFQNNGVVDDSQLPKDRFSAERLKGVDSTLKIQPAKLEDSAVYLCASSLETYLWTAGELFFGEGSRLTVL.

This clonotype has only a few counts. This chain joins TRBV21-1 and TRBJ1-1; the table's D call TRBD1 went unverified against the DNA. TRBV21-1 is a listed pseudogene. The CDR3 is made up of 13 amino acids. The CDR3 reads CASSPGLNTEAFF. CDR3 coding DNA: TGTGCCAGCAGTCCCGGGTTGAACACTGAAGCTTTCTTT.

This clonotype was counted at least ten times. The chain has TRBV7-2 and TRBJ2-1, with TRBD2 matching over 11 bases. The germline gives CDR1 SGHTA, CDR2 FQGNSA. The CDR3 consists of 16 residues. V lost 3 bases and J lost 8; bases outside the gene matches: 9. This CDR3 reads CASSFLSSGRTDEQFF. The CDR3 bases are TGTGCCAGCAGCTTCCTCTCTAGCGGGAGGACGGATGAGCAGTTCTTC.

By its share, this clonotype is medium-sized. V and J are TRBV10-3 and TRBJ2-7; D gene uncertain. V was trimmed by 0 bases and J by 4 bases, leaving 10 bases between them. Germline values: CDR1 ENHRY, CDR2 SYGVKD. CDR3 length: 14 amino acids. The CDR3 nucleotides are TGTGCCATCAGTGAGTCGACCCTCTCTTACGAGCAGTACTTC. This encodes CAISESTLSYEQYF.

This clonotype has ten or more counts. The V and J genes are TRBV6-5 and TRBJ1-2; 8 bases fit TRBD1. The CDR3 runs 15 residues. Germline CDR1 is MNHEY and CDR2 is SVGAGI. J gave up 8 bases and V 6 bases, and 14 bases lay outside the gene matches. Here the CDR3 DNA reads TGTGCCAGCAGCCTGAGCACCGGGACAGGTGGCGGCTACACCTTC. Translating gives CASSLSTGTGGGYTF.

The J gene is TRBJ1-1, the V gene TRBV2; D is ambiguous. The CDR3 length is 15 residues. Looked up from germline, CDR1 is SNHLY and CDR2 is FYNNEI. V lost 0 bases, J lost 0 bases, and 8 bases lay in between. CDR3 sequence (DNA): TGTGCCAGCAGTGAAGCGATTGGGATGAACACTGAAGCTTTCTTT. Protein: CASSEAIGMNTEAFF.

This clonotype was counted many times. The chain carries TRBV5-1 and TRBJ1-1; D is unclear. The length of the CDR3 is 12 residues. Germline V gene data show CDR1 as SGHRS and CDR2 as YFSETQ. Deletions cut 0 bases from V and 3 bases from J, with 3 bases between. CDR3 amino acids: CASSLGYTEAFF. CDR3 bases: TGCGCCAGCAGCTTGGGATACACTGAAGCTTTCTTT.

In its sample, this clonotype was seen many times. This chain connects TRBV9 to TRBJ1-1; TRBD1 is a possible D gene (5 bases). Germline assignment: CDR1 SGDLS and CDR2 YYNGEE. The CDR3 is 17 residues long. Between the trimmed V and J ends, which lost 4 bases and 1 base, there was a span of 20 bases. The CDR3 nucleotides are TGTGCCAGCAGCCCCTTAGGTCCGGCAGGGAGGAACACTGAAGCTTTCTTT. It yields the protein CASSPLGPAGRNTEAFF.

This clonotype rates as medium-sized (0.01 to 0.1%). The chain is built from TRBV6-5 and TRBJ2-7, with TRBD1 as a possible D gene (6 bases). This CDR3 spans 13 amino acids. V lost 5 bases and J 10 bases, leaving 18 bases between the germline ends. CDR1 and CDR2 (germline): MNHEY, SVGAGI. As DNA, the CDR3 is TGTGCCAGCAGTAGAGACACAGGGCGTGTACAGTACTTC. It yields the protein CASSRDTGRVQYF.

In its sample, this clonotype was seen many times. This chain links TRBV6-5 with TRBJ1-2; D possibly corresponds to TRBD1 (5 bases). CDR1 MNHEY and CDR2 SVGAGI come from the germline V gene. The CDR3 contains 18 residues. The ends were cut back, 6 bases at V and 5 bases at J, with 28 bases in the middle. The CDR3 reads CASSHSPRGQPFSYGYTF. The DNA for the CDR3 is TGTGCCAGCAGCCACAGCCCTAGGGGTCAACCCTTCTCGTATGGCTACACCTTC.

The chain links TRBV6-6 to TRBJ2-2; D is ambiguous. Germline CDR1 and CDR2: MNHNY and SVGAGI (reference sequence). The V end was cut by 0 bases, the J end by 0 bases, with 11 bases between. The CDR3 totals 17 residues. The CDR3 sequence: CASSYSLSTSNTGELFF. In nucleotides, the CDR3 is TGTGCCAGCAGTTACTCGTTGTCCACGTCGAACACCGGGGAGCTGTTTTTT.

The CDR3 sequence: CASSSAGGWDEQYF. The CDR3 bases are TGTGCCAGCAGCTCCGCAGGGGGCTGGGACGAGCAGTACTTC. The gene calls are TRBV9 and TRBJ2-7; 8 nucleotides match TRBD1. The junction had 8 bases not matched to a gene; V was cut back by 4 bases and J by 5 bases. Germline lookup yields CDR1 SGDLS and CDR2 YYNGEE. The CDR3 is made up of 14 amino acids.

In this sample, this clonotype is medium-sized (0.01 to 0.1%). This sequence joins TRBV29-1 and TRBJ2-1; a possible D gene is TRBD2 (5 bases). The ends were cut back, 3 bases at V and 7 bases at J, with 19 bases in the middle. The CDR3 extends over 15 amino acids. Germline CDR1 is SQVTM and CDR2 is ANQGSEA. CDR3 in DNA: TGCAGCGTTGAGAAGGCGGGCGGATTAGATAATGAGCAGTTCTTC. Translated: CSVEKAGGLDNEQFF.

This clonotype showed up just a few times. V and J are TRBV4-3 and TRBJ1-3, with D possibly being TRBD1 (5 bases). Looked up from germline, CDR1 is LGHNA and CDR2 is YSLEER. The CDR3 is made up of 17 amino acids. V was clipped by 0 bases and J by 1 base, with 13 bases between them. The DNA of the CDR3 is TGCGCCAGCAGCCAAGATAGACAGATCGTTTCTGGAAACACCATATATTTT. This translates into CASSQDRQIVSGNTIYF.

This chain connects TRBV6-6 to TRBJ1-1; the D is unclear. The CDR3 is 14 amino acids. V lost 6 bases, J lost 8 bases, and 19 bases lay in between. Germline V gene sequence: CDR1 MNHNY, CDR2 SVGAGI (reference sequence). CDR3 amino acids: CASSETVIRNEAFF. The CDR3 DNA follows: TGTGCCAGCAGCGAAACAGTGATTCGAAACGAAGCTTTCTTT.